The sequence of this T cell receptor (beta chain) was determined in a study of blood T cell repertoires in COVID-19. Background on the study: The origin of the acute and convalescent COVID-19 samples was the United States, Italy and Spain. The analysed material was cDNA or gDNA that came from T cells, B-cell-depleted T cells, or PBMCs.

The CDR3 is 16 amino acids. V was pared by 4 bases and J by 6 bases, with 10 bases of the junction left unmatched. In germline, CDR1 is SGHDT, CDR2 YYEEEE. The table lists this clone with a count of one. Using immunoSEQ multiplex PCR, the repertoire was profiled, and TCRdb retains in-frame clones only, with some absent. In the table there are about 190,000 clones, approximately 84% of which are singletons. The sequenced sample consisted of PBMCs or T cells enriched from blood (not recorded which). The J gene is TRBJ2-3, the V gene TRBV5-6, with 11 positions matching TRBD2. The sequence was collected from a woman aged 30 to 39 who had recovered from COVID-19. This CDR3 reads CASSPELAGASDTQYF. The DNA for the CDR3 is TGTGCCAGCAGCCCCGAACTAGCGGGAGCGTCCGATACGCAGTATTTT.